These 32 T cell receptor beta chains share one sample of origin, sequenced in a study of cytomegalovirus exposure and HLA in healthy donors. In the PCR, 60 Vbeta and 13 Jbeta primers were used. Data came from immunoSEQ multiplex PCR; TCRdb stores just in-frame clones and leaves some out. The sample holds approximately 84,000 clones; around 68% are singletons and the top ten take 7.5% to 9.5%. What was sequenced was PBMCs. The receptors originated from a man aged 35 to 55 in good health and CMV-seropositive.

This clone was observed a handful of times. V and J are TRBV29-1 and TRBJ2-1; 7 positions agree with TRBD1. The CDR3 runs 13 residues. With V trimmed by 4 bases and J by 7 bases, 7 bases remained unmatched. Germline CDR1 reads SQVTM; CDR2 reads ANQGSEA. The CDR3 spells CSVVTGYRNEQFF. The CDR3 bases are TGCAGCGTTGTGACAGGGTATAGGAATGAGCAGTTCTTC.

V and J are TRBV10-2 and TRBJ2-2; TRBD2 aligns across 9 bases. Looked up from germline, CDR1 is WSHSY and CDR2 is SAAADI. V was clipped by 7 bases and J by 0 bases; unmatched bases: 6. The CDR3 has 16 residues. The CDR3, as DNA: TGCGCCAGCACTGATAGCGGGGGACCGAACACCGGGGAGCTGTTTTTT. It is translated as CASTDSGGPNTGELFF.

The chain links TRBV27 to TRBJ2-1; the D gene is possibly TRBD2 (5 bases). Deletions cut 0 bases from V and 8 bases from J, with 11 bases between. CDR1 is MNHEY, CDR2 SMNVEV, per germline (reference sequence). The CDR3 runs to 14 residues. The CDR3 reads CASSLSGGGDEQFF. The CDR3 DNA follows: TGTGCCAGCAGTTTATCAGGTGGAGGCGATGAGCAGTTCTTC.

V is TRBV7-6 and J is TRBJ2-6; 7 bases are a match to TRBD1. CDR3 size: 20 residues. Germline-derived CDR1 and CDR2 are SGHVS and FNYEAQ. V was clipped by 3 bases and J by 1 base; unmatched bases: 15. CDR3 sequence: CASSFKIVGRGISGANVLTF. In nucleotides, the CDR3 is TGTGCCAGCAGCTTCAAAATTGTGGGCAGGGGGATTTCTGGGGCCAACGTCCTGACTTTC.

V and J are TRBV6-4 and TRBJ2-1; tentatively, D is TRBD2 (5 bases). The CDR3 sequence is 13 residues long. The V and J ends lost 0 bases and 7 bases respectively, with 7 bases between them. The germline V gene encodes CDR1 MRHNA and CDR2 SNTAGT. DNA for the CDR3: TGTGCCAGCAGTGACTCTAGCGAGAATGAGCAGTTCTTC. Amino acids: CASSDSSENEQFF.

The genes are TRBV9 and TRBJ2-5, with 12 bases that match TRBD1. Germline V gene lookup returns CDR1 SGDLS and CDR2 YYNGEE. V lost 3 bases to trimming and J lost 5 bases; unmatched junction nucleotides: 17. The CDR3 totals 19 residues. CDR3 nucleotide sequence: TGTGCCAGCAGCGGGGGGGGGACAGGGGGCCTAGGTAGTCGGGAGACCCAGTACTTC. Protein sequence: CASSGGGTGGLGSRETQYF.

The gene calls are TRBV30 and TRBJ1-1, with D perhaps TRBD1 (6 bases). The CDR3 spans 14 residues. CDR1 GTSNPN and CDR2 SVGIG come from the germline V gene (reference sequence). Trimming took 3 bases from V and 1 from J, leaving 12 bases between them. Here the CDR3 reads CAWSNQQGNTEAFF. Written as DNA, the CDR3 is TGTGCCTGGAGCAACCAACAGGGGAACACTGAAGCTTTCTTT. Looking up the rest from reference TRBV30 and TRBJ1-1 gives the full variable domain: SQTIHQWPATLVQPVGSPLSLECTVEGTSNPNLYWYRQAAGRGLQLLFYSVGIGQISSEVPQNLSASRPQDRQFILSSKKLLLSDSGFYLCAWSNQQGNTEAFFGQGTRLTVV.

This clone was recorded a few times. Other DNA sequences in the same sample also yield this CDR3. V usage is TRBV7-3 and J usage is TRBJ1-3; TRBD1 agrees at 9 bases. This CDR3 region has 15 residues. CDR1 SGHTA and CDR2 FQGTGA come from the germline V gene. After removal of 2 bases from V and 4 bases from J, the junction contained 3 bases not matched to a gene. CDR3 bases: TGTGCCAGCAGCTTAGGGACAGGGACCGGAAACACCATATATTTT. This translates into CASSLGTGTGNTIYF.

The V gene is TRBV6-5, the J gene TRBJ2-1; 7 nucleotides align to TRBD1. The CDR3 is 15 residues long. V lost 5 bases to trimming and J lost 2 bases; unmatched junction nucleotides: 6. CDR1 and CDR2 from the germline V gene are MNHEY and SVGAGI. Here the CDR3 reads CASSQDRVPYNEQFF. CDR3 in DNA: TGTGCCAGCAGTCAAGACAGGGTGCCCTACAATGAGCAGTTCTTC.

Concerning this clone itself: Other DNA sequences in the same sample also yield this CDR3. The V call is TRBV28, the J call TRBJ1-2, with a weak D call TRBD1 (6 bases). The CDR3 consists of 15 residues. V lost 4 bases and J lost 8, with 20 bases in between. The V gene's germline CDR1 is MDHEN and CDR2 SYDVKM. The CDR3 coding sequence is TGTGCCAGCAGTTCCGGACAGCTTGGATGGCGGGGCTACACCTTC. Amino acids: CASSSGQLGWRGYTF.

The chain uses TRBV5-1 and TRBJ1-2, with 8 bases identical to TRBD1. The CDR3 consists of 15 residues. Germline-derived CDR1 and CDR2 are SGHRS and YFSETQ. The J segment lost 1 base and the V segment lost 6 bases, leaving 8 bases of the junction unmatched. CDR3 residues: CASKDRELDNYGYTF. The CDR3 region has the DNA TGCGCCAGCAAGGACAGGGAACTCGATAACTATGGCTACACCTTC.

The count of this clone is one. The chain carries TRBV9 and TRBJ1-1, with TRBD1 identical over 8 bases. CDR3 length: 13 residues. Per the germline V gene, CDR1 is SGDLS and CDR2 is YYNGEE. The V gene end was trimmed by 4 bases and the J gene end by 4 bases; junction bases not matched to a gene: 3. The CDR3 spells CASSITGGTEAFF. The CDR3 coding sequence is TGTGCCAGCAGCATCACAGGGGGCACTGAAGCTTTCTTT.

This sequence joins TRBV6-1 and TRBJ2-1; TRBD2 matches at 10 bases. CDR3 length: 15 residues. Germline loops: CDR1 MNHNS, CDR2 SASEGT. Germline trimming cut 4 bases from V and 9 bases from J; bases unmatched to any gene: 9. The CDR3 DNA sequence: TGTGCCAGCAGTGGGGGAAGCGGGGGGGCCGTTGAGCAGTTCTTC. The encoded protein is CASSGGSGGAVEQFF.

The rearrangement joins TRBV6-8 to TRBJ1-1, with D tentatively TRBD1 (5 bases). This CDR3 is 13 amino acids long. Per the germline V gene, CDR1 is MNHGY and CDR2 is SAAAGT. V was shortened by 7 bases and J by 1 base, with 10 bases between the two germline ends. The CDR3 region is CASTTGGNTEAFF. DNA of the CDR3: TGTGCCAGCACCACCGGGGGGAACACTGAAGCTTTCTTT.

The CDR3 is CASSPGNRFTGELFF. CDR3 DNA sequence: TGTGCCAGCAGTCCAGGGAACAGGTTCACCGGGGAGCTGTTTTTT. V and J are TRBV7-8 and TRBJ2-2, with D maybe TRBD1 (5 bases). Trimming shortened V by 6 bases and J by 4 bases, and 15 bases separated the two germline ends. Looked up from germline, CDR1 is SGHVS and CDR2 is FQNEAQ. The length of the CDR3 is 15 residues.

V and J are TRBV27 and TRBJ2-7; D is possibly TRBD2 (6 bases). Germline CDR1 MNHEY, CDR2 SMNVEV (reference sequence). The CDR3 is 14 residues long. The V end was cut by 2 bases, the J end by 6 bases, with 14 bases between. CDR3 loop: CASSLGGFRSEQYF. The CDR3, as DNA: TGTGCCAGCAGTTTAGGGGGGTTTCGCAGCGAGCAGTACTTC.

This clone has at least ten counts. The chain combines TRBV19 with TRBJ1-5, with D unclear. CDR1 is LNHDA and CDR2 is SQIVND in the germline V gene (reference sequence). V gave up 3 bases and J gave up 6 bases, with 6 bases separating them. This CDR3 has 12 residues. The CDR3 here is CASSMRFQPQHF. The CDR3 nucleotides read TGTGCCAGTAGTATGCGTTTTCAGCCCCAGCATTTT.

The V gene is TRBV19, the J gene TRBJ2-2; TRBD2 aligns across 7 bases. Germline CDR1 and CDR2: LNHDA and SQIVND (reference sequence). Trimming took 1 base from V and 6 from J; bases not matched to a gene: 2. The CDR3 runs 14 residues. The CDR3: CASSIGLAAGELFF. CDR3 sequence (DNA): TGTGCCAGTAGTATAGGGCTAGCGGCCGGGGAGCTGTTTTTT.

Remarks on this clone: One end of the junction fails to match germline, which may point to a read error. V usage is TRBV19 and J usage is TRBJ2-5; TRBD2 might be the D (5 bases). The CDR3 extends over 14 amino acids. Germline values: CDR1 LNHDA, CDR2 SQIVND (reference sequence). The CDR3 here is CASSNYSVQGTQYF. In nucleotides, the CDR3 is TGTGCCAGTAGTAATTATAGCGTCCAAGGGACCCAGTACTTC.

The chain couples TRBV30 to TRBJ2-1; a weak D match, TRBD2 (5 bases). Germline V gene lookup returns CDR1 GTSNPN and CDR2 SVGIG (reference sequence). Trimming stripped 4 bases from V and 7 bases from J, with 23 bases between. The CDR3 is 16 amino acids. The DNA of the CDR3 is TGTGCCTGGAACCTACCCCAGAACCTCCCGGGGAATGAGCAGTTCTTC. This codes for CAWNLPQNLPGNEQFF.

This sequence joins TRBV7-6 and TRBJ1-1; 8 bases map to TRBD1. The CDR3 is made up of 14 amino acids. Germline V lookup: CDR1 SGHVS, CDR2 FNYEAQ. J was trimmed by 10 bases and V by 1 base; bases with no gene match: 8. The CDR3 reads CASSLGGQALGAFF. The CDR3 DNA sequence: TGTGCCAGCAGCTTAGGGGGACAGGCACTTGGAGCTTTCTTT.

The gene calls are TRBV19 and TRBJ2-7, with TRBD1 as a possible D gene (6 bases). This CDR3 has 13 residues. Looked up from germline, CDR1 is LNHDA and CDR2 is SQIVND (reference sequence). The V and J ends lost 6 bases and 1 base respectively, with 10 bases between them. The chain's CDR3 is CASSRDTSYEQYF. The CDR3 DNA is TGTGCCAGTAGCCGGGACACTTCCTACGAGCAGTACTTC.

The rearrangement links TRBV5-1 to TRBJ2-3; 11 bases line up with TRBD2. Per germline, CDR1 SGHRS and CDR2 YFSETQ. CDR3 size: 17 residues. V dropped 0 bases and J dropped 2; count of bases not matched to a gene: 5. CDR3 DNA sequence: TGCGCCAGCAGCTTGGGTGGTAGCGGGAGGGCCACAGATACGCAGTATTTT. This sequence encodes CASSLGGSGRATDTQYF.

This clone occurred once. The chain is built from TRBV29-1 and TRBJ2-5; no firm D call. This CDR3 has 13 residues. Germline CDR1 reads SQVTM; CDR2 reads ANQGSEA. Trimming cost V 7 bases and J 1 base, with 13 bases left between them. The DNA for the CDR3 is TGCAGCGGAGAGAGAAGTACCCAAGAGACCCAGTACTTC. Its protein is CSGERSTQETQYF.

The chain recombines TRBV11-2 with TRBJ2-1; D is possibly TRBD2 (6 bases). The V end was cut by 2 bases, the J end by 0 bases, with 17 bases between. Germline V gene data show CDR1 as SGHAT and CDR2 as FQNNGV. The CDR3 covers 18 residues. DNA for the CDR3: TGTGCCAGCAGCTTATTCTCCGGCGGGATGAGCTCCTACAATGAGCAGTTCTTC. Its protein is CASSLFSGGMSSYNEQFF.

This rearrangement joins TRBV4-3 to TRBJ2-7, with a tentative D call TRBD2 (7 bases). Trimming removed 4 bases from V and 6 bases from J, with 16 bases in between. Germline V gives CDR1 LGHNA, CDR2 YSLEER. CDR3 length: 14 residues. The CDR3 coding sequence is TGCGCCAGCAGCCGGACGGGGGGCGAAATCGAGCAGTACTTC. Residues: CASSRTGGEIEQYF.

This chain's CDR3 is CAWSPGGYSGYTF. The CDR3, as DNA: TGTGCCTGGAGTCCCGGGGGGTATTCCGGCTACACCTTC. The chain uses TRBV30 and TRBJ1-2; tentative D call: TRBD1 (5 bases). The CDR3 sequence is 13 residues long. V dropped 2 bases and J dropped 8 bases, with 15 bases sitting between them. The germline gives CDR1 GTSNPN, CDR2 SVGIG (reference sequence).

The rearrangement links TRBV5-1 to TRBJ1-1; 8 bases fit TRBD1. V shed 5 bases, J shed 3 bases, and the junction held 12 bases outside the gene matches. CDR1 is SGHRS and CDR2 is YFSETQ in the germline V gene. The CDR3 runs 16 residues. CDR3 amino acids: CASSRDRRGDDTEAFF. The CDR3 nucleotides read TGCGCCAGCAGTAGGGACAGGCGGGGTGATGACACTGAAGCTTTCTTT. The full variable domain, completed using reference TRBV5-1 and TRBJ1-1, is KAGVTQTPRYLIKTRGQQVTLSCSPISGHRSVSWYQQTPGQGLQFLFEYFSETQRNKGNFPGRFSGRQFSNSRSEMNVSTLELGDSALYLCASSRDRRGDDTEAFFGQGTRLTVV.

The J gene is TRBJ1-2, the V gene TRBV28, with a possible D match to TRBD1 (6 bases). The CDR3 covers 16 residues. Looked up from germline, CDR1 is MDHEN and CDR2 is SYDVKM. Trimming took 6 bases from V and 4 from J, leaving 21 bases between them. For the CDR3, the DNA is TGTGCCAGCAGCGCACTAACCGGGACAACCGCCTATGGCTACACCTTC. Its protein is CASSALTGTTAYGYTF.

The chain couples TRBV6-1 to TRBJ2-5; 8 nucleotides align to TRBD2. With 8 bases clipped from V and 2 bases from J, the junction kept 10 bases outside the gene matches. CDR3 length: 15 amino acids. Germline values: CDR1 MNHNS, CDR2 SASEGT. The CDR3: CASRGGHSYQETQYF. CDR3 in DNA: TGTGCCAGCCGGGGGGGACATTCATATCAAGAGACCCAGTACTTC.

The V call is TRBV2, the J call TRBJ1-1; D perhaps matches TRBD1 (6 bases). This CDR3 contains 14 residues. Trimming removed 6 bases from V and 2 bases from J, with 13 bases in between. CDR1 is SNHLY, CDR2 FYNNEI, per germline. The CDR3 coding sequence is TGTGCCAGCAGAGCGGACAGTGCTAACACTGAAGCTTTCTTT. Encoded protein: CASRADSANTEAFF.

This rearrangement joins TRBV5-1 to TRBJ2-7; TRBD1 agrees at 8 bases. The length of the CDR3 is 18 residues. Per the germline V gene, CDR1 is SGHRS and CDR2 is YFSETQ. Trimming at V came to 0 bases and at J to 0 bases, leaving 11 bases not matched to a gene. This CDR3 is CASSLAPTGAYSSYEQYF. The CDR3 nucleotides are TGCGCCAGCAGCTTGGCCCCGACAGGGGCTTACAGCTCCTACGAGCAGTACTTC.